Following are 3 T cell receptor beta chains from one sample sequenced in a study of T cells in women clearing cervical HPV infection. TCRdb keeps only in-frame clones here, not all; method: immunoSEQ multiplex PCR. Seen in this sample are around 24,000 clones; the ten most common clones hold around 3.5%. Source material: blood buffy coat. These receptor sequences come from a woman aged 18 to 75 with a cervical HPV16 infection that either progressed to CIN3+ or cleared (not recorded which).

Turning to this clone: The CDR3 goes on 3 residues after the read ends, and that part is filled in from the germline J gene. The chain couples TRBV6-1 to TRBJ1-1; D not certain. The CDR3 is 16 amino acids. CDR1 is MNHNS, CDR2 SASEGT, per germline. Trimming left V 3 bases short and J 3 bases short, with 17 bases between. The CDR3 spells CASSDSRAGFYTEAFF. The part of the CDR3 DNA that was read is TGTGCCAGCAGTGATTCACGCGCGGGGTTTTACACTGAA.

As concerns this clone: The read ends 3 residues shy of where the CDR3 ends; the end is completed using the germline J gene. This chain links TRBV27 with TRBJ2-7; 9 positions match TRBD2. After removal of 6 bases from V and 3 bases from J, the junction contained 15 bases not matched to a gene. This CDR3 region has 17 residues. CDR1 is MNHEY and CDR2 is SMNVEV in the germline V gene (reference sequence). The CDR3 region is CASRLDLRSGGIYEQYF. The covered CDR3 bases are TGTGCCAGCAGACTGGACTTGCGAAGCGGGGGGATCTACGAG.

Remarks on this clone: Coverage ceases 3 residues before the CDR3 finishes, and the germline J gene fills in the end. The chain recombines TRBV28 with TRBJ2-7; 7 bases map to TRBD1. This CDR3 contains 12 residues. The junction had 4 bases not matched to a gene; V was cut back by 5 bases and J by 6 bases. Germline-derived CDR1 and CDR2 are MDHEN and SYDVKM. CDR3 DNA (partial): TGTGCCAGCAGTCCCTACAGGGGCGAG. Its protein is CASSPYRGE. The entire CDR3 reads CASSPYRGEQYF. Supplemented by reference TRBV28 and TRBJ2-7, the full variable domain reads DVKVTQSSRYLVKRTGEKVFLECVQDMDHENMFWYRQDPGLGLRLIYFSYDVKMKEKGDIPEGYSVSREKKERFSLILESASTNQTSMYLCASSPYRGEQYFGPGTRLTVT.